The TCR beta chain described here comes from a study of T cell responses to AZD1222 COVID-19 vaccine (dated by TCRdb to the early 2020s). Turning to the overall study: A total of approximately 240 trial participants underwent TCR sequencing, of whom around 200 received two doses of AZD1222 and some 26 received two doses of the MenACWY control vaccine. Trial participants were enrolled by age into 18-55, 56-69 and 70-plus year subgroups, with around 150, 28 and 57 TCR-sequenced participants respectively.

The junction shows trimming of 3 bases on V and 0 bases on J, plus 15 bases between the germline ends. Per the germline V gene, LGHNA is the CDR1 and YNFKEQ is the CDR2. The CDR3 sequence holds 17 residues, the cysteine and phenylalanine included. The entry retains the CDR3 DNA only, 51 bases that are in frame from base 1. The CDR3 regions of human TCRbeta chains were analyzed by immunosequencing. The original methods were these. TCRs in the repertoires were compared against a reference library of SARS-CoV-2-specific TCRs that had been generated with the MIRA antigen-specificity platform. Breadth was defined as the fraction of unique TCRs that were SARS-CoV-2-associated, and depth was defined as the fraction of total T cells that were SARS-CoV-2-associated. Each spike-specific TCR was assigned to its reactive spike region and to a CD4 or CD8 class using the MIRA data. Log10-transformed breadth and depth values were compared by one-way ANOVA with Sidak's multiple comparisons tests. The clones in this table, taken by TCRdb from immuneACCESS, are in-frame only. Not every clone is retained; where verified, under half of the shortfall comes from an unresolved V gene, and the cause of the rest is unknown. The DNA was the basis for D and trimming; V, J and clone size are from that table. The sample profile shows 83,000 or so clones; about nine tenths of them were found once. The ten most abundant clones make up 6.9% of the sample.

Sample time point, as interpreted from the label and publication: about 28 days (+/-7) after the second vaccine dose. Because spike-specific TCR depth and breadth did not differ between the two schedules, AZD1222 recipients who got a second dose at roughly 4 weeks were pooled with those who got a second dose at roughly 12 weeks. Vaccinee samples were obtained from the UK trials COV001 and COV002, which included a single-blind randomized controlled phase 2/3 trial of AZD1222 (ChAdOx1 nCoV-19) in healthy adults. For TCRbeta chain sequencing, PBMC samples were collected from trial participants at day 0 and at day 28 after the second dose. Regarding this clone: Its antigen target is currently unknown. Per-base qualities were not stored, and no clone one base away is much larger.

General study outcomes and caveats: In the small 56-69-year group, the increase in depth fell short of significance, most likely because of low power. Vaccine-associated CD4 TCRs spanned the whole spike protein, with dominant responses in regions 160-218 and 743-854. Because no day 14 peak-response samples were available, the repertoires could be characterized only after the peak T cell response. Conclusions about previously exposed vaccinees were limited because only a handful of AZD1222 recipients were SARS-CoV-2 seropositive at baseline. Spike-specific TCR breadth and depth rose significantly after two AZD1222 doses compared with day 0 and with MenACWY recipients. Participants were mostly white British, with more females than males. The authors suggested clonal diversity may have been underestimated. Reportedly, almost half of the unique spike-specific TCRs recognized epitopes lying outside the regions that are mutated in the B.1.351 and B.1.1.7 variants.

This sequence originates from an adult who received the AZD1222 COVID-19 vaccine. The chain was built from TRBV4-2 and TRBJ1-3; too little of a D gene remains to name it. The source was peripheral blood, collected 28 days after the second AZD1222 dose. The CDR3 has the sequence CASSHPTGFYSGNTIYF. The base sequence is TGTGCCAGCAGCCACCCTACGGGCTTTTACTCTGGAAACACCATATATTTT.